The source of this T cell receptor beta chain is a study of chemoradiotherapy in HPV16-positive cancers. Study-level background: Candidate HPV-specific clones and shared TCR motifs came from a couple of HPV16-positive patients. General study points: For HPV16-positive patients, expanding HPV-responsive T cells associated with longer recurrence-free survival.

Samples were taken several times over chemoradiotherapy. TCRdb's copy holds only in-frame clones and misses some; the assay was immunoSEQ multiplex PCR. Counted here are roughly 16,000 clones, 85% to 95% occurring once; the ten biggest clones make up 13% to 15%. The CDR3 is 14 residues long. The germline V gene has CDR1 SNHLY and CDR2 FYNNEI. Points on this clone: Its antigen is unknown. One end of the junction is discordant with germline, which a read error may explain.

The chain joins TRBV2 to TRBJ2-3; TRBD2 aligns across 7 bases. The source material was blood, sampled from a patient who underwent chemoradiotherapy. This sequence originates from a human donor with HPV-associated anogenital cancer. Written as DNA, the CDR3 is TGTGCCAGCAGGGAAGCGGGGAACACAGATACGCAGTATTTT. This gives the protein CASREAGNTDTQYF.